This T cell receptor beta chain originates from a study of T cells in women clearing cervical HPV infection. About the study: Controls' single incident HPV16 infection cleared within 12 months without precancer. Cases' blood sampling followed lesion detection by median approximately 150 days (90 to 200). Study findings and constraints: Unknown T-cell numbers per sample may underlie the richness differences.

Concerning this clone: Its matching antigen is unknown. Read data end 3 residues before the CDR3 end; the end is taken from the germline J gene.

The germline V gene encodes CDR1 LGHNA and CDR2 YNFKEQ. The CDR3 contains 17 residues. Trimming took off 4 bases at V and 1 base at J, with 19 bases between the two ends. immunoSEQ multiplex PCR used an average of 1200 ng genomic DNA. TCRdb keeps only in-frame clones here, not all; method: immunoSEQ multiplex PCR. This sample's table reports fewer than 30,000 clones. The TCR originated in a woman between 18 and 75 years old with a cervical HPV16 infection that either progressed to CIN3+ or cleared (not recorded which). J is TRBJ1-1 and V is TRBV4-2, with a possible D match to TRBD1 (5 bases). Sequencing was carried out using blood buffy coat. CDR3 DNA, as far as it was read: TGTGCCAGCAGCCGCACACCCCCGGACACAGGGAACACTGAA. Translation: CASSRTPPDTGNTE. The CDR3 in full is CASSRTPPDTGNTEAFF.